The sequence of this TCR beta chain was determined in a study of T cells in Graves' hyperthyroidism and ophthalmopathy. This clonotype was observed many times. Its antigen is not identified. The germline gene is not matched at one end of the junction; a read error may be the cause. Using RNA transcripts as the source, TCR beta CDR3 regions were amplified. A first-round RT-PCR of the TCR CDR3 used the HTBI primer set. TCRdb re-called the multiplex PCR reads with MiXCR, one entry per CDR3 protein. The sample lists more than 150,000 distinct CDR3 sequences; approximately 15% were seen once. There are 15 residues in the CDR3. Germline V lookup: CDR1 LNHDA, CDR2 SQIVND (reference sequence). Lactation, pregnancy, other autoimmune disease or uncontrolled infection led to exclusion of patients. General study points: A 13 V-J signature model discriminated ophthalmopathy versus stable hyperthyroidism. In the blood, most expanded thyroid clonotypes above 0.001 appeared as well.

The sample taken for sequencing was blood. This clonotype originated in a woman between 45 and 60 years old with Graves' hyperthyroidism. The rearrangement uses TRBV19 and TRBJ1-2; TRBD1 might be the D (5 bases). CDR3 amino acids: CASSWDGRENYDYTF. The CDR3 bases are TGTGCCAGTAGCTGGGACGGAAGAGAAAACTATGACTACACCTTC.